The 5 T cell receptor beta chains reported below all come from one sample, sequenced in a study of shared clonotypes between healthy human individuals. The protocol was immunoSEQ multiplex PCR, while the TCRdb copy is restricted to in-frame clones and leaves out a portion. The sample carries over 2 million clones, around 95% recorded once. The specimen sequenced was naive CD4+ T cells sorted from blood. The sample's subset: CD45RA+ positively selected. All receptors come from a man aged 18 to 30 in good health.

This clone has just one count. V usage is TRBV6-6 and J usage is TRBJ1-5; no firm D call. Trimming removed 4 bases from V and 0 bases from J, with 10 bases in between. There are 15 residues in the CDR3. Germline V gene data show CDR1 as MNHNY and CDR2 as SVGAGI (reference sequence). CDR3 region: CASSWTGDSNQPQHF. The CDR3 coding sequence is TGTGCCAGCAGTTGGACGGGCGATAGCAATCAGCCCCAGCATTTT.

The rearrangement links TRBV4-3 to TRBJ2-7; 12 nucleotides line up with TRBD1. The CDR3 has 18 amino acids. Germline V gives CDR1 LGHNA, CDR2 YSLEER. V dropped 2 bases and J dropped 4; count of bases not matched to a gene: 12. The CDR3 protein is CASSQQGTGTGGAYEQYF. As DNA, the CDR3 is TGCGCCAGCAGCCAACAAGGAACCGGGACAGGGGGCGCTTACGAGCAGTACTTC.

The CDR3 DNA reads as TGCGCCAGCAGCGGCGGGACAGGTGGTACCGGGGAGCTGTTTTTT. Protein: CASSGGTGGTGELFF. The chain links TRBV5-1 to TRBJ2-2; TRBD1 matches 8 bases. Trimming at V came to 4 bases and at J to 5 bases, leaving 7 bases not matched to a gene. The germline V gene has CDR1 SGHRS and CDR2 YFSETQ. This CDR3 contains 15 residues.

The rearrangement uses TRBV29-1 and TRBJ1-3; a weak D match, TRBD1 (5 bases). Germline loops: CDR1 SQVTM, CDR2 ANQGSEA. V shed 5 bases and J shed 0 bases, with 8 bases lying between them. The CDR3 is 13 amino acids. DNA of the CDR3: TGCAGCGTTCGGGGGAGCTCTGGAAACACCATATATTTT. Translating gives CSVRGSSGNTIYF.

V usage is TRBV10-3 and J usage is TRBJ2-3; TRBD1 agrees at 9 bases. The germline V gene has CDR1 ENHRY and CDR2 SYGVKD. The J segment lost 6 bases and the V segment lost 6 bases, leaving 7 bases of the junction unmatched. CDR3 length: 14 residues. CDR3 in amino acids: CAIREQGAEDTQYF. The CDR3 DNA is TGTGCCATCAGGGAACAGGGGGCAGAGGATACGCAGTATTTT.